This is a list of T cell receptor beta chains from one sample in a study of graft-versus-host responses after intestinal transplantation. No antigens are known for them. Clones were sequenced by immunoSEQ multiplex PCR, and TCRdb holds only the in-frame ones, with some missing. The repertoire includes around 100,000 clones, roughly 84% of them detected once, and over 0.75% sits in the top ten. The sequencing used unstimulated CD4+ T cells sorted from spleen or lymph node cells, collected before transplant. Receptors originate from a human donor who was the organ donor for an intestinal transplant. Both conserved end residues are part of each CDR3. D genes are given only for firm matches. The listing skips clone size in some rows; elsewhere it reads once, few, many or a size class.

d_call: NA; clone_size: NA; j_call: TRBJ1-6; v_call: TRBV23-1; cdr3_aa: CASSQSESPLHF; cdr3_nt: TGCGCCAGCAGTCAATCGGAATCACCCCTCCACTTT
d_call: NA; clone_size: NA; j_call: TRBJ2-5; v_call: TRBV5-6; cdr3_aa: CASSLAGQAEETQYF; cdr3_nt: TGTGCCAGCAGCCTTGCTGGGCAGGCCGAAGAGACCCAGTACTTC
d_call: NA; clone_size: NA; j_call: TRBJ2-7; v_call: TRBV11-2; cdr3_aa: CASSLFPGDSYEQYF; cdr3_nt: TGTGCCAGCAGCTTATTTCCGGGGGACTCGTACGAGCAGTACTTC
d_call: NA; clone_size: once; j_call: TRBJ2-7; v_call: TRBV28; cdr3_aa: CASKVGGPGEQYF; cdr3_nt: TGTGCCAGCAAGGTGGGGGGGCCAGGCGAGCAGTACTTC
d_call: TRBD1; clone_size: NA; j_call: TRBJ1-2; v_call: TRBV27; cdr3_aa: CASSSLDRGRLDGYTF; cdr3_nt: TGTGCCAGCAGTTCCTTGGACAGGGGGCGATTAGATGGCTACACCTTC
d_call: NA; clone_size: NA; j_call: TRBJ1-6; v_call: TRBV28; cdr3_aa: CASSRRTPYNSPLHF; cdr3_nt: TGTGCCAGCAGTAGACGGACACCTTATAATTCACCCCTCCACTTT
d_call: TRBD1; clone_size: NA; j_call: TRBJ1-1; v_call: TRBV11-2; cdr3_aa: CASSLRDRVLEAEAFF; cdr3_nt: TGTGCCAGCAGCCTCCGAGACAGGGTGCTGGAGGCTGAAGCTTTCTTT
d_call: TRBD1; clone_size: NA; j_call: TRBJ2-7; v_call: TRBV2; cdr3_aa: CASSEAGTGDNYEQYF; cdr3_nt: TGTGCCAGCAGTGAAGCCGGGACAGGAGATAACTACGAGCAGTACTTC
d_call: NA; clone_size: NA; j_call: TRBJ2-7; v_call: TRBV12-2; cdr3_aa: CASRFATGRTYEQYF; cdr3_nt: TGTGCAAGTCGCTTTGCGACAGGGAGAACCTACGAGCAGTACTTC
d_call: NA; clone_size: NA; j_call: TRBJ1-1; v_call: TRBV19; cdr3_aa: CASSIGRDPNTEAFF; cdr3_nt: TGTGCCAGTAGTATAGGTCGGGATCCGAACACTGAAGCTTTCTTT